This T cell receptor (beta chain) stems from a study of blood T cell repertoires in COVID-19. Original analysis: Estimated nucleated cell counts came from reference gene primer amplification. Profiled with immunoSEQ multiplex PCR; TCRdb holds only in-frame clones, not every one. From that table come the V and J calls and clone size; the DNA was used to work out D and trimming. The table lists approximately 90,000 clones, less than 90% of them singletons. CDR1 and CDR2 from the germline V gene are MNHEY and SMNVEV (reference sequence). CDR3 length: 16 amino acids. Trimming at V came to 6 bases and at J to 5 bases, leaving 9 bases not matched to a gene. In its sample, this clone was seen once.

Sequenced: peripheral blood. The source is a man in his 60s with acute or convalescent COVID-19. The V and J genes are TRBV27 and TRBJ2-5; TRBD2 agrees at 13 bases. The CDR3 region is CASRGLAGLGSETQYF. CDR3 bases: TGTGCCAGCAGGGGACTAGCGGGGTTAGGTTCGGAGACCCAGTACTTC.